This record concerns one T cell receptor (gamma chain) sequence. This sample is drawn from a study of gamma delta lymphoproliferative disorders and STAT genes. The CDR3 is 16 amino acids. V gave up 7 bases and J gave up 0 bases; unmatched junction bases: 13. The receptor sequences were amplified from genomic DNA of peripheral blood mononuclear cells. TCRdb re-identified clones in the multiplex PCR reads via CATT. The sample contains about 2,500 gamma-chain clones, roughly 19% of which appear only once. This rearrangement joins TRGV10 to TRGJ1 or TRGJ2. Germline matching of the DNA provided the J gene here, since TCRdb leaves it blank. TRGV10 is an ORF; its function is uncertain. The sequence was collected from a human donor with gamma-delta T-cell large granular lymphocyte leukemia. The material sequenced was blood. CDR3 in DNA: TGTGCTGCGTGGTATTTTCCCCTCGAGAATTATTATAAGAAACTCTTT. It codes for CAAWYFPLENYYKKLF.